This TCR beta chain was identified in a study of Graves' ophthalmopathy and Graves' hyperthyroidism. As diagnostic evidence, clinical symptoms, serum thyroxine, TRAb, thyroid ultrasound and orbital computed tomography were relied upon. Amplified material comprised TCR beta CDR3 regions derived from RNA transcripts. The workflow started with a first-round RT-PCR run with HTBI primers and then moved on to a second-round multiplex PCR. Via MiXCR, TCRdb re-called the multiplex PCR reads, giving one row per CDR3 protein. This sample has 900,000 to 1,200,000 distinct CDR3 sequences, with roughly two fifths found just once. The ends were cut back, 6 bases at V and 6 bases at J, with 10 bases in the middle. Germline V gene lookup returns CDR1 KGHDR and CDR2 SFDVKD. The CDR3 length is 13 residues. General study results and limits: A model of 13 signatures distinguished ophthalmopathy from stable hyperthyroidism at roughly 87% sensitivity and nearly 83% specificity. Blood contained most expanded thyroid clonotypes exceeding 0.001 frequency. As the model predicted ophthalmopathy progression, it achieved a sensitivity of 70% to 71% and a specificity of 72.22%.

Worth noting for this clonotype: Its target is not known.

The receptor was derived from an adult man with Graves' hyperthyroidism. Source material: peripheral blood or thyroid tissue (not recorded which). The chain employs TRBV24-1 and TRBJ2-2, with D possibly matching TRBD2 (5 bases). CDR3 loop: CATSTDGAGELFF. The DNA of the CDR3 is TGTGCCACCAGTACCGACGGGGCCGGGGAGCTGTTTTTT.